This T cell receptor (beta chain) was captured by sequencing in a study of cytomegalovirus exposure and HLA in healthy donors. Study-wide results and caveats: Most CMV-associated TCR beta chains were later found to appear HLA-restricted. In a later analysis, TCR beta V- and J-gene trimming was associated with a missense DCLRE1C variant.

60 Vbeta and 13 Jbeta primers were used in PCR. TCRdb's table, derived via immunoSEQ multiplex PCR, lists solely in-frame clones and lacks some. The table records around 130,000 clones, 70% to 90% of them present only once. Germline values: CDR1 GTSNPN, CDR2 SVGIG (reference sequence). Trimming took off 2 bases at V and 1 base at J, with 8 bases between the two ends. CDR3 length: 13 residues. In the case of this clone: Its target is unknown.

The chain combines TRBV30 with TRBJ2-5; no clear D. This receptor was identified in a middle-aged man in good health and CMV-seronegative. Source material: PBMCs. For the CDR3, the DNA is TGTGCCTGGAGTCAGGCTATCCAAGAGACCCAGTACTTC. Translating gives CAWSQAIQETQYF.